This T cell receptor beta chain was identified during a study of CD4+ T cells in melanoma. Study-level findings and limits: A reported correlation linked neoantigen-specific CD4+ T cells to CD8+, macrophage and B cell function.

Germline V gene lookup returns CDR1 SGHDT and CDR2 YYEEEE. The CDR3 contains 14 residues. Trimming shortened V by 4 bases and J by 5 bases, and 15 bases separated the two germline ends. As concerns this clone: As yet, its antigen is unknown.

TCRdb's copy holds only in-frame clones and misses some; the assay was immunoSEQ multiplex PCR. The sample includes approximately 20,000 clones, roughly 87% of them seen just once. This sequence was found in a human donor with melanoma. Material for sequencing was cells from a culture (not recorded whether cultured in vitro). The V gene is TRBV5-6, the J gene TRBJ1-1, with D unclear. The CDR3 loop reads CASSVTPVGTEAFF. The CDR3 DNA sequence: TGTGCCAGCAGCGTGACCCCGGTGGGGACTGAAGCTTTCTTT. Full variable domain (rest looked up from reference TRBV5-6 and TRBJ1-1): DAGVTQSPTHLIKTRGQQVTLRCSPKSGHDTVSWYQQALGQGPQFIFQYYEEEERQRGNFPDRFSGHQFPNYSSELNVNALLLGDSALYLCASSVTPVGTEAFFGQGTRLTVV.